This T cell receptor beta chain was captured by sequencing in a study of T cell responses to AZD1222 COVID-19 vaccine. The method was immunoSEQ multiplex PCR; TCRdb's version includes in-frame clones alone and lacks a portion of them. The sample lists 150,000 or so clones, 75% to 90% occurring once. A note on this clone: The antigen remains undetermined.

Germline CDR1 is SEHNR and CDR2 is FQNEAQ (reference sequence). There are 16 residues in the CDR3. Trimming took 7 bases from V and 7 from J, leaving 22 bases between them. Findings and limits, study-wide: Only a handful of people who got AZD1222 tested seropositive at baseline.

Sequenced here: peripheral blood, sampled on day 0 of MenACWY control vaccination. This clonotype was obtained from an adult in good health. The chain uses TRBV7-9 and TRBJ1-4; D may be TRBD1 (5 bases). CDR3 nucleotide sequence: TGTGCCAGCACTCCGGGGAAACAGGACGGACGTGAAAAACTGTTTTTT. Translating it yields CASTPGKQDGREKLFF. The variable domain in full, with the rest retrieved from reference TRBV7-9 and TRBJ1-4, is DTGVSQNPRHKITKRGQNVTFRCDPISEHNRLYWYRQTLGQGPEFLTYFQNEAQLEKSRLLSDRFSAERPKGSFSTLEIQRTEQGDSAMYLCASTPGKQDGREKLFFGSGTQLSVL.